This passage covers 24 T cell receptor beta chains from one sample sequenced in a study of blood T cells in healthy people across ages. A sample-barcoded 5' primer and a J-beta primer mix were used in a second PCR of roughly 7 to 11 cycles. TCRdb itself ran the 5' RACE reads through MiXCR, one entry per CDR3 protein. Among roughly 700,000 distinct CDR3 sequences listed, around 32% were seen once. Sequences were obtained from blood. Receptors originate from a woman older than 75 in good health.

This clonotype was seen more than once but under ten times. The rearrangement links TRBV7-8 to TRBJ2-1; 7 bases align to TRBD1. The CDR3 is 14 residues long. Germline V lookup: CDR1 SGHVS, CDR2 FQNEAQ. Trimming removed 7 bases from V and 8 bases from J; junction bases left unmatched: 11. The CDR3, as DNA: TGTGCCAGCACCCGGGACAGCCCCGCGGATGAGCAGTTCTTC. Protein sequence: CASTRDSPADEQFF.

Concerning this clonotype itself: Germline and junction disagree at one end, which may indicate a read error. This sequence joins TRBV9 and TRBJ1-1, with D perhaps TRBD1 (5 bases). The CDR3 covers 15 residues. Germline CDR1 and CDR2: SGDLS and YYNGEE. The CDR3 bases are TGTGCCAGCAGCGTAGGAAGCCGGGGGAACACTGACGCTTTCTTT. Translated: CASSVGSRGNTDAFF.

The V and J genes are TRBV9 and TRBJ2-3; a possible D gene is TRBD1 (6 bases). Germline V CDR1 and CDR2: SGDLS, YYNGEE. V shed 3 bases and J shed 2 bases, with 10 bases lying between them. The CDR3 has 14 amino acids. DNA for the CDR3: TGTGCCAGCAGCGGGGGGCCCACCACAGATACGCAGTATTTT. Amino acid sequence: CASSGGPTTDTQYF. The full variable domain, its missing parts supplied by reference TRBV9 and TRBJ2-3, is DSGVTQTPKHLITATGQRVTLRCSPRSGDLSVYWYQQSLDQGLQFLIQYYNGEERAKGNILERFSAQQFPDLHSELNLSSLELGDSALYFCASSGGPTTDTQYFGPGTRLTVL.

In its sample, this clonotype was seen many times. The chain carries TRBV15 and TRBJ2-5; TRBD2 might be the D (7 bases). Trimming stripped 1 base from V and 2 bases from J, with 11 bases between. Germline CDR1 reads LNHNV; CDR2 reads YYDKDF (reference sequence). The CDR3 is 15 amino acids. The DNA for the CDR3 is TGTGCCACCAGCAGAGGCGGGGGCCCGCAAGAGACCCAGTACTTC. Protein: CATSRGGGPQETQYF. The full variable domain, in which reference TRBV15 and TRBJ2-5 provide the parts outside the CDR3, is DAMVIQNPRYQVTQFGKPVTLSCSQTLNHNVMYWYQQKSSQAPKLLFHYYDKDFNNEADTPDNFQSRRPNTSFCFLDIRSPGLGDTAMYLCATSRGGGPQETQYFGPGTRLLVL.

This clonotype was seen ten or more times. This chain connects TRBV2 to TRBJ1-2, with no clear D. V gave up 6 bases and J gave up 8 bases, with 16 bases separating them. This CDR3 contains 13 residues. The V gene's germline CDR1 is SNHLY and CDR2 FYNNEI. CDR3 DNA: TGTGCCAGCAGCCCCACCTTAACCAGAGGCTACACCTTC. As protein: CASSPTLTRGYTF.

This clonotype came up many times. The CDR3 DNA follows: TGTGCCAGTTACACAAGGGGGGGGGCGGGCGAGCAGTACTTC. Its protein is CASYTRGGAGEQYF. V gene TRBV7-2 combines with J gene TRBJ2-5, with a tentative D call TRBD2 (7 bases). The end of the DNA fits TRBJ2-7 better, so the J call may be wrong. CDR1 SGHTA and CDR2 FQGNSA come from the germline V gene. This CDR3 has 14 residues.

Turning to this clonotype: A much larger clone is a single base away; this may be a read error. This chain uses TRBV4-2 with TRBJ2-1; 11 positions agree with TRBD2. There are 13 residues in the CDR3. Per germline, CDR1 LGHNA and CDR2 YNFKEQ. V gave up 4 bases and J gave up 13 bases; unmatched junction bases: 6. CDR3 loop: CASSPSGLAEQFF. In nucleotides, the CDR3 is TGTGCCAGCAGCCCCTCGGGACTAGCGGAACAGTTCTTC.

This clonotype was recorded at least ten times. This chain connects TRBV29-1 to TRBJ2-7; 8 positions agree with TRBD2. This CDR3 comprises 14 residues. With V trimmed by 4 bases and J by 1 base, 6 bases remained unmatched. Germline CDR1 SQVTM, CDR2 ANQGSEA. CDR3 nucleotide sequence: TGCAGCGTTGGAGGCGGGGGGAGTTCCTACGAGCAGTACTTC. Its protein product is CSVGGGGSSYEQYF.

This clonotype occurred many times. The J gene is TRBJ1-2, the V gene TRBV7-2; D perhaps matches TRBD1 (6 bases). The V end was cut by 5 bases, the J end by 4 bases, with 17 bases between. Germline CDR1 SGHTA, CDR2 FQGNSA. The CDR3 sequence is 15 residues long. CDR3 sequence (DNA): TGTGCCAGCAGCACCGCCCCGGGGGGGGCCTATGGCTACACCTTC. Its protein is CASSTAPGGAYGYTF.

V and J are TRBV20-1 and TRBJ2-1; 7 nucleotides line up with TRBD1. Trimming took 3 bases from V and 4 from J; bases not matched to a gene: 3. This CDR3 region has 13 residues. CDR1 and CDR2 (germline): DFQATT, SNEGSKA (reference sequence). The CDR3 is CSASWGQYNEQFF. The CDR3 DNA sequence: TGCAGTGCTAGTTGGGGACAGTACAATGAGCAGTTCTTC.

This clonotype was counted ten times or more. The chain employs TRBV3-1 and TRBJ1-2; a weak D match, TRBD1 (6 bases). The V end lost 2 bases, the J end lost 1 base, and 8 bases lay between the germline ends. The V gene's germline CDR1 is LGHDT and CDR2 YNNKEL (reference sequence). The CDR3 sequence is 14 residues long. CDR3 sequence reads: CASSQSGVNYGYTF. For the CDR3, the DNA is TGTGCCAGCAGCCAATCAGGGGTTAACTATGGCTACACCTTC.

This clonotype appeared a few times. Just one base apart from a much larger clone, this may be a read error. This chain links TRBV20-1 with TRBJ2-5; TRBD2 aligns across 8 bases. CDR1 DFQATT and CDR2 SNEGSKA come from the germline V gene (reference sequence). The CDR3 contains 15 residues. The V segment lost 0 bases and the J segment 11 bases; nucleotides outside the gene matches: 14. The CDR3 reads CSARDRGGNNNEQYF. CDR3 sequence (DNA): TGCAGTGCTAGAGATCGGGGGGGGAACAACAATGAGCAGTACTTC.

The chain is built from TRBV20-1 and TRBJ1-6, with D tentatively TRBD1 (5 bases). V lost 5 bases and J 16 bases, leaving 24 bases between the germline ends. The CDR3 has 14 residues. Germline CDR1 reads DFQATT; CDR2 reads SNEGSKA (reference sequence). CDR3 coding DNA: TGCAGTGCTCCCCCCGTGGCGGGGACTGGGCCGCTCCACTTT. This encodes CSAPPVAGTGPLHF.

Points on this clonotype: A clone one base away is much larger, so this may be a read error. This chain links TRBV29-1 with TRBJ2-1; 8 nucleotides agree with TRBD1. CDR3 length equals 14 residues. Germline V CDR1 and CDR2: SQVTM, ANQGSEA. CDR3 bases: TGCGGCGTCGCCGGGACAGGAGCCGGTAATGAGCAGTTCTTC. It translates to CGVAGTGAGNEQFF.

This clonotype was counted many times. V and J are TRBV15 and TRBJ2-5, with 8 positions matching TRBD1. From germline, CDR1 is LNHNV and CDR2 YYDKDF (reference sequence). V shed 4 bases and J 2 bases; nucleotides not matched to a gene: 9. The CDR3 has 16 amino acids. The CDR3 here is CATSTDGTGFQETQYF. In nucleotides, the CDR3 is TGTGCCACCAGCACCGACGGGACAGGTTTTCAAGAGACCCAGTACTTC.

The V gene is TRBV12-3 or TRBV12-4, the J gene TRBJ2-7; D may correspond to TRBD1 or TRBD2 (6 bases each). The V and J ends lost 1 base and 6 bases respectively, with 13 bases between them. CDR3 length: 14 amino acids. This CDR3 reads CASSLGGGSGEQYF. CDR3 DNA sequence: TGTGCCAGCAGTTTAGGAGGGGGGTCTGGCGAGCAGTACTTC.

This clonotype was observed a few times. This chain connects TRBV5-1 to TRBJ1-6; D is perhaps TRBD1 (6 bases). Germline V lookup: CDR1 SGHRS, CDR2 YFSETQ. The CDR3 extends over 16 amino acids. V shed 1 base and J shed 7 bases, with 15 bases lying between them. In DNA form, the CDR3 reads TGCGCCAGCAGCTTGTCAGGGGCTCTCGAGAATTCACCCCTCCACTTT. Amino acids: CASSLSGALENSPLHF.

Only a few counts were recorded for this clonotype. This chain links TRBV7-9 with TRBJ1-3; a weak D match, TRBD1 (6 bases). V lost 7 bases to trimming and J lost 4 bases, with 14 bases between them. The germline gives CDR1 SEHNR, CDR2 FQNEAQ (reference sequence). CDR3 length equals 14 residues. The CDR3 nucleotides are TGTGCCAGCAACCCTTCCGGGACAGGAAACACCATATATTTT. Translating gives CASNPSGTGNTIYF.

Worth noting for this clonotype: One junction end disagrees with the germline gene, perhaps due to a read error. The V call is TRBV20-1, the J call TRBJ1-1; TRBD1 might be the D (5 bases). The CDR3 spans 12 residues. CDR1 and CDR2 from the germline V gene are DFQATT and SNEGSKA (reference sequence). Written as DNA, the CDR3 is TGTAGGGCACGGGGACCCGGTGAACTACCTTTCTTT. This translates into CRARGPGELPFF.

Details on this clonotype: A junction boundary mismatches the germline segment, possibly from a read error. The V gene is TRBV5-1, the J gene TRBJ2-2; a weak D match, TRBD2 (6 bases). CDR3 length: 14 residues. From germline, CDR1 is SGHRS and CDR2 YFSETQ. The CDR3 region has the DNA TGCGCCAGCAGCTTTACAGGCTTCGGCGGGAAGCTGTTTTTT. Translation: CASSFTGFGGKLFF.

The chain has TRBV6-1 and TRBJ1-5; possibly TRBD1 for D (6 bases). V was cut by 6 bases and J by 8 bases, with 17 bases left in between. Germline V CDR1 and CDR2: MNHNS, SASEGT. The CDR3 sequence is 14 residues long. The CDR3 here is CASSAQGGSEPQHF. The CDR3 nucleotides read TGTGCCAGCAGCGCACAGGGTGGATCGGAGCCCCAGCATTTT.

This clonotype showed up many times. The chain links TRBV6-1 to TRBJ2-5; D gene ambiguous. The CDR3 loop spans 17 amino acids. CDR1 and CDR2 (germline): MNHNS, SASEGT. Trimming left V 2 bases short and J 3 bases short, with 19 bases between. The CDR3 coding sequence is TGTGCCAGCAGTGAAATGATATATTCAGGAGAAGAAGAGACCCAGTACTTC. Translating it yields CASSEMIYSGEEETQYF.

A remark on this clonotype: A much larger clone sits a single nucleotide away, making a read error possible. The chain employs TRBV5-1 and TRBJ1-2; tentative D call: TRBD1 (6 bases). Germline V CDR1 and CDR2: SGHRS, YFSETQ. V was clipped by 4 bases and J by 4 bases, with 29 bases between them. The CDR3 spans 19 residues. CDR3 residues: CASSTRNAVQGKLGYGYTF. The CDR3 DNA is TGCGCCAGCAGCACGAGGAACGCGGTACAGGGTAAACTTGGCTATGGCTACACCTTC.

This clonotype showed up many times. CDR3 loop: CAWAIPTGPQETQYF. CDR3 nucleotide sequence: TGTGCCTGGGCTATCCCGACAGGGCCCCAAGAGACCCAGTACTTC. The chain combines TRBV30 with TRBJ2-5, with 7 bases lining up with TRBD1. Germline-derived CDR1 and CDR2 are GTSNPN and SVGIG (reference sequence). The CDR3 sequence is 15 residues long. V lost 5 bases and J lost 1; bases outside the gene matches: 10.